Included here is one T cell receptor (beta chain) sequence, with context. Its cognate antigen is unknown. The sequencing template was cDNA reverse transcribed from extracted RNA. Sequenced by immunoSEQ multiplex PCR; TCRdb stores in-frame clones only, minus some. The sample yields around 200,000 clones, around half seen once. This specimen comes from a study of CD8+ T cells in alopecia areata. The overall study: Severity scoring for treated patients was based on the percentage of affected scalp area.

The treatment: oral pan-JAK inhibitor, 5-10 mg twice daily. Collected material from alopecia areata patients comprised lesional scalp punch biopsies and peripheral blood. The CDR3 has 14 amino acids. V lost 4 bases, J lost 5 bases, and 1 base stayed unmatched. Germline V CDR1 and CDR2: LGHNA, YNFKEQ. Study-level findings and limits: Lesional scalp displayed greater clonality than normal scalp, most notably in alopecia totalis/universalis.

This TCR was sampled from a human donor with alopecia areata. Sequences were derived from CD8+ T cells sorted from blood, sampled at week 24, from a patient treated with tofacitinib. This chain joins TRBV4-2 and TRBJ2-1; 11 nucleotides align to TRBD2. The CDR3 DNA reads as TGTGCCAGCAGCCGTAGCGGGGGGGACAATGAGCAGTTCTTC. Translated: CASSRSGGDNEQFF.